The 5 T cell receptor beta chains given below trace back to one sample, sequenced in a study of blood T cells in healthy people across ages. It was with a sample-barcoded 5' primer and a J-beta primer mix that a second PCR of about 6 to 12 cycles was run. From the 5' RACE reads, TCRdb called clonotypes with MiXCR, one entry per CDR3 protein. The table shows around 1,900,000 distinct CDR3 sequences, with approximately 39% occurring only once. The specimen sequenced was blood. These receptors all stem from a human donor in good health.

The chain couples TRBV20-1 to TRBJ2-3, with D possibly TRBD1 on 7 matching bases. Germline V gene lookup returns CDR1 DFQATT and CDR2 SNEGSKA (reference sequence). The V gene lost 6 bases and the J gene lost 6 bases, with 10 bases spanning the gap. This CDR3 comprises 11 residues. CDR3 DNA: TGCAGTGCGCCAGGGGGGGATACGCAGTATTTT. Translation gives CSAPGGDTQYF.

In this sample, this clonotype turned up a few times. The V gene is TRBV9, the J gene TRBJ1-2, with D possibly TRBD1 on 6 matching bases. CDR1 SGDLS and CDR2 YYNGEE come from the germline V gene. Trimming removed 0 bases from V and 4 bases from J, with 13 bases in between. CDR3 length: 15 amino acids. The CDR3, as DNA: TGTGCCAGCAGCGTAGGGGAGGGGGTACTCTATGGCTACACCTTC. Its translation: CASSVGEGVLYGYTF.

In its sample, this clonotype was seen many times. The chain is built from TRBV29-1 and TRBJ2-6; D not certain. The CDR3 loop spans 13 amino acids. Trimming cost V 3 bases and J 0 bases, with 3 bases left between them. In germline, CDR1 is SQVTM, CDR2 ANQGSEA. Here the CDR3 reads CSVDTSGANVLTF. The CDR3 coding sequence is TGCAGCGTTGATACCTCTGGGGCCAACGTCCTGACTTTC. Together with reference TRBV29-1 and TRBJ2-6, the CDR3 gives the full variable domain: SAVISQKPSRDICQRGTSLTIQCQVDSQVTMMFWYRQQPGQSLTLIATANQGSEATYESGFVIDKFPISRPNLTFSTLTVSNMSPEDSSIYLCSVDTSGANVLTFGAGSRLTVL.

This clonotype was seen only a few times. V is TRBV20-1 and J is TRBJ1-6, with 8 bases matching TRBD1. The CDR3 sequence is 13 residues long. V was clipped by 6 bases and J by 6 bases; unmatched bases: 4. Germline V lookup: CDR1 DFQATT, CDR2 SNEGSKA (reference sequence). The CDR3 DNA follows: TGCAGTGCAGAGGACAGGGTTAATTCACCCCTCCACTTT. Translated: CSAEDRVNSPLHF.

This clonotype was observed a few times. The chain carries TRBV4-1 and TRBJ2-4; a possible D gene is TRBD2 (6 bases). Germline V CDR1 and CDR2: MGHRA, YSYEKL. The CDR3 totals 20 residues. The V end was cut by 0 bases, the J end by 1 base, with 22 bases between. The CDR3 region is CASSQETFATGERAKNIQYF. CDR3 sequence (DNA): TGCGCCAGCAGCCAAGAGACCTTCGCGACGGGGGAGAGGGCCAAAAACATTCAGTACTTC.